The present T cell receptor beta chain was sequenced within a study of T-cell reconstitution after alpha-beta-depleted transplantation in children. The CDR3 contains 15 residues. After removal of 6 bases from V and 7 bases from J, the junction contained 13 bases not matched to a gene. Germline V gene data show CDR1 as DFQATT and CDR2 as SNEGSKA (reference sequence). This clonotype was counted at least ten times. This sample's TCRbeta library carried unique molecular identifier barcodes. A single record per CDR3 protein comes from TCRdb applying MiXCR to the PCR reads. The table lists roughly 120,000 distinct CDR3 sequences, approximately 22% of them singletons, with 8% to 11% in the top ten.

Sample: PBMCs, mostly from graft donor cells, taken 180 days after TCRalphabeta/CD19-depleted stem cell transplant. The chain recombines TRBV20-1 with TRBJ2-1, with 9 bases matching TRBD2. The sequence derives from a male patient between 2 and 9 years old who had a stem cell transplant for chronic granulomatous disease, so the T cells may come from the graft donor. The CDR3 region has the DNA TGCAGTGCGCCCAAGGCGGGGGGGCCGGTAAATGAGCAGTTCTTC. It is translated as CSAPKAGGPVNEQFF.